This TCR beta chain is from a study of technical replicates of blood from a handful of donors. Repertoires were generated with immunoSEQ multiplex PCR, while TCRdb's copy carries only in-frame clones and drops some. The sample has tens of thousands of clones, roughly four fifths seen once. Germline V gene data show CDR1 as MDHEN and CDR2 as SYDVKM. Unmatched junction bases numbered 6, after V lost 2 bases and J lost 4 bases. CDR3 length: 16 amino acids. This clone is a singleton in its sample. This receptor was obtained from a human donor in good health. Some clones in this sample may be carry-over from other donors' samples. The V and J genes are TRBV28 and TRBJ2-1; the match to TRBD2 covers 9 bases. Sequenced material: PBMCs. The CDR3 sequence is CASSLGLRGGYNEQFF. In DNA form, the CDR3 reads TGTGCCAGCAGTTTAGGTTTGCGGGGGGGTTACAATGAGCAGTTCTTC.